Sequencing of this T cell receptor beta chain was carried out in a study of shared clonotypes between healthy human individuals. As for the study in general: The composition of the donors was two women and a few men aged 18 to 49.

In its sample, this clone was seen a few times. This CDR3 spans 14 amino acids. From germline, CDR1 is SGHDT and CDR2 YYEEEE. V was trimmed by 2 bases and J by 3 bases, leaving 11 bases between them. Assay used: immunoSEQ multiplex PCR; TCRdb lists only in-frame clones, some missing. Of 2.3 million or so clones in the sample, 85% to 95% were seen once. The J gene is TRBJ1-1, the V gene TRBV5-6; maybe TRBD1 (5 bases). This clonotype was sampled from a man between 18 and 29 years old in good health. Some clones in this sample may be carry-over from other donors' samples. The sample comprised naive CD4+ T cells from PBMCs. Subset noted: CD45RA+ positively selected. CDR3 in amino acids: CASSFGAGHTEAFF. The CDR3 DNA is TGTGCCAGCAGCTTTGGGGCGGGACACACTGAAGCTTTCTTT.